This T cell receptor (beta chain) was sequenced in a study of PD-L1 blockade in urothelial cancer. Study as a whole: Blood was subjected to analysis at 3 weeks (second dose) and 6 weeks following treatment start. Each blood sample yielded a median of about 130,000 T cells. General study results and limits: Better survival was predicted when blood TCR clonality before treatment fell below the median.

J lost 0 bases, V lost 6 bases, and 3 bases had no gene match. Germline V CDR1 and CDR2: KGHSH, LQKENI. This CDR3 is 16 amino acids long. Documented time point: pretreatment peripheral blood. Every PCR got spiked synthetic TCR analog templates. Sequenced by immunoSEQ multiplex PCR; TCRdb stores in-frame clones only, minus some. Of 43,000 or so clones in the sample, approximately 80% were seen once. This clone was seen only once. Its matching antigen is unknown. This clonotype originated in a man aged 60 to 69 with urothelial cancer. Specimen: PBMCs, collected around atezolizumab (anti-PD-L1) treatment. The genes are TRBV18 and TRBJ2-6; TRBD1 matches at 9 bases. The CDR3 reads CASSRDRVSGANVLTF. Here the CDR3 DNA reads TGTGCCAGCTCTAGGGACAGGGTCTCTGGGGCCAACGTCCTGACTTTC.